These 20 T cell receptor beta chains were sequenced from one sample in a study of technical replicates of blood from a handful of donors. Clones were sequenced by immunoSEQ multiplex PCR, and TCRdb holds only the in-frame ones, with some missing. The table shows tens of thousands of clones, with 92% occurring only once. The source material was T cells isolated from PBMCs. These receptors all stem from a human donor in good health.

The CDR3 protein is CASSEMQVGNTIYF. The CDR3 DNA reads as TGTGCCAGCAGTGAAATGCAGGTCGGAAACACCATATATTTT. This chain uses TRBV6-1 with TRBJ1-3; the D is unclear. The germline V gene encodes CDR1 MNHNS and CDR2 SASEGT. V was shortened by 2 bases and J by 4 bases, with 9 bases between the two germline ends. The CDR3 spans 14 residues.

The chain carries TRBV15 and TRBJ2-7; TRBD2 matches at 9 bases. This CDR3 contains 16 residues. The V gene's germline CDR1 is LNHNV and CDR2 YYDKDF (reference sequence). V dropped 0 bases and J dropped 1; count of bases not matched to a gene: 4. The DNA of the CDR3 is TGTGCCACCAGCAGAGATCTTACTAGCGGGTCCTACGAGCAGTACTTC. Translation gives CATSRDLTSGSYEQYF.

The rearrangement uses TRBV5-1 and TRBJ1-4; tentatively, D is TRBD1 (5 bases). V was trimmed by 0 bases and J by 2 bases, leaving 5 bases between them. CDR1 SGHRS and CDR2 YFSETQ come from the germline V gene. This CDR3 contains 14 residues. The CDR3 bases are TGCGCCAGCAGCTTGGAGGGGACTAATGAAAAACTGTTTTTT. Translating gives CASSLEGTNEKLFF.

This clone was observed once. This chain joins TRBV6-5 and TRBJ2-7; D is possibly TRBD2 (5 bases). The ends were cut back, 6 bases at V and 3 bases at J, with 12 bases in the middle. CDR1 is MNHEY, CDR2 SVGAGI, per germline. The CDR3 runs to 13 residues. CDR3 nucleotide sequence: TGTGCCAGCAGCCAGATAAGCGGCTACGAGCAGTACTTC. Protein sequence: CASSQISGYEQYF.

V is TRBV11-3 and J is TRBJ2-7, with 9 bases lining up with TRBD1. Germline CDR1 is SGHNT and CDR2 is YENEEA. V lost 4 bases to trimming and J lost 3 bases; unmatched junction nucleotides: 1. CDR3 size: 13 residues. This CDR3 is CASSWGQGYEQYF. For the CDR3, the DNA is TGTGCCAGCAGCTGGGGACAGGGCTACGAGCAGTACTTC.

This clone was observed once. The chain uses TRBV5-1 and TRBJ1-5; D is possibly TRBD1 (5 bases). This CDR3 is 14 amino acids long. The germline V gene encodes CDR1 SGHRS and CDR2 YFSETQ. V dropped 2 bases and J dropped 5 bases, with 11 bases sitting between them. The chain's CDR3 is CASSLSGKDQPQHF. The CDR3 DNA reads TGCGCCAGCAGCTTATCAGGGAAGGATCAGCCCCAGCATTTT. The complete variable domain, with remaining parts taken from reference TRBV5-1 and TRBJ1-5, reads KAGVTQTPRYLIKTRGQQVTLSCSPISGHRSVSWYQQTPGQGLQFLFEYFSETQRNKGNFPGRFSGRQFSNSRSEMNVSTLELGDSALYLCASSLSGKDQPQHFGDGTRLSIL.

This clone was seen a single time. V gene TRBV28 combines with J gene TRBJ2-3, with unresolved D. Trimming shortened V by 3 bases and J by 8 bases, and 6 bases separated the two germline ends. Germline V CDR1 and CDR2: MDHEN, SYDVKM. This CDR3 is 11 amino acids long. Here the CDR3 DNA reads TGTGCCAGCAGTTTCTTCGGTACGCAGTATTTT. Amino acids: CASSFFGTQYF. The full variable domain, with the rest looked up from reference TRBV28 and TRBJ2-3, is DVKVTQSSRYLVKRTGEKVFLECVQDMDHENMFWYRQDPGLGLRLIYFSYDVKMKEKGDIPEGYSVSREKKERFSLILESASTNQTSMYLCASSFFGTQYFGPGTRLTVL.

The gene calls are TRBV10-1 and TRBJ2-5, with 7 bases that match TRBD2. The CDR3 spans 15 residues. Germline CDR1 WNHNN, CDR2 SYGVQD (reference sequence). With V trimmed by 0 bases and J by 5 bases, 6 bases remained unmatched. CDR3 loop: CASSESAAGVETQYF. The CDR3 DNA sequence: TGCGCCAGCAGTGAGTCAGCGGCGGGAGTGGAGACCCAGTACTTC.

The chain uses TRBV4-1 and TRBJ2-2; D may be TRBD2 (6 bases). This CDR3 region has 14 residues. Germline CDR1 and CDR2: MGHRA and YSYEKL. V shed 3 bases and J shed 6 bases, with 11 bases lying between them. CDR3 loop: CASSHSEGAGELFF. CDR3 coding DNA: TGCGCCAGCAGCCATTCGGAGGGTGCCGGGGAGCTGTTTTTT.

This rearrangement joins TRBV5-1 to TRBJ2-1, with D possibly TRBD2 on 5 matching bases. With 5 bases removed from V and 3 bases from J, the gap between germline ends came to 9 bases. The CDR3 extends over 13 amino acids. Looked up from germline, CDR1 is SGHRS and CDR2 is YFSETQ. For the CDR3, the DNA is TGCGCCAGCAGTGCGGGTATCTACAATGAGCAGTTCTTC. Translating gives CASSAGIYNEQFF.

The chain couples TRBV18 to TRBJ1-2; tentatively, D is TRBD1 (5 bases). V gave up 1 base and J gave up 8 bases, with 8 bases separating them. Germline lookup yields CDR1 KGHSH and CDR2 LQKENI. This CDR3 has 12 amino acids. CDR3 nucleotide sequence: TGTGCCAGCTCACCACGCGGGGCCGGCTACACCTTC. Its protein product is CASSPRGAGYTF.

The rearrangement links TRBV5-6 to TRBJ2-7; 9 nucleotides align to TRBD1. V trimming: 2 bases; J trimming: 2 bases; junction bases outside the gene matches: 8. Germline loops: CDR1 SGHDT, CDR2 YYEEEE. This CDR3 has 16 residues. The CDR3 loop reads CASSFSQGAMTYEQYF. As DNA, the CDR3 is TGTGCCAGCAGCTTTTCACAGGGGGCGATGACCTACGAGCAGTACTTC. Full variable domain (missing parts from reference TRBV5-6 and TRBJ2-7): DAGVTQSPTHLIKTRGQQVTLRCSPKSGHDTVSWYQQALGQGPQFIFQYYEEEERQRGNFPDRFSGHQFPNYSSELNVNALLLGDSALYLCASSFSQGAMTYEQYFGPGTRLTVT.

The chain employs TRBV27 and TRBJ2-1; TRBD2 is a possible D gene (6 bases). The ends were cut back, 2 bases at V and 6 bases at J, with 14 bases in the middle. The CDR3 is made up of 15 amino acids. Germline V CDR1 and CDR2: MNHEY, SMNVEV (reference sequence). The CDR3 DNA sequence: TGTGCCAGCAGTTTAATATACGGGAGTGTCAATGAGCAGTTCTTC. This encodes CASSLIYGSVNEQFF.

The chain has TRBV2 and TRBJ1-3; D perhaps matches TRBD1 (6 bases). This CDR3 has 13 amino acids. Trimming stripped 11 bases from V and 3 bases from J, with 14 bases between. Looked up from germline, CDR1 is SNHLY and CDR2 is FYNNEI. Written as DNA, the CDR3 is TGTGCCGGGACTAGACAGGATGGAAACACCATATATTTT. It specifies CAGTRQDGNTIYF.

The chain links TRBV4-1 to TRBJ2-7; TRBD2 is a possible D gene (6 bases). The CDR3 has 16 residues. Germline assignment: CDR1 MGHRA and CDR2 YSYEKL. The V end was cut by 3 bases, the J end by 2 bases, with 17 bases between. CDR3: CASSHGLRGNTYEQYF. CDR3 coding DNA: TGCGCCAGCAGCCATGGTCTTCGGGGGAATACCTACGAGCAGTACTTC.

The V gene is TRBV2, the J gene TRBJ2-5; possibly TRBD1 for D (7 bases). CDR1 SNHLY and CDR2 FYNNEI come from the germline V gene. The germline V and J ends were trimmed by 5 bases and 4 bases, with 8 bases remaining between them. This CDR3 region has 12 residues. As DNA, the CDR3 is TGTGCCAGCAGTCAGGGGGGAGAGACCCAGTACTTC. Translation gives CASSQGGETQYF.

This chain joins TRBV5-4 and TRBJ2-7; TRBD2 matches 8 bases. Germline values: CDR1 SGHNT, CDR2 YYREEE (reference sequence). V lost 4 bases and J lost 6; bases outside the gene matches: 9. This CDR3 comprises 14 residues. As DNA, the CDR3 is TGTGCCAGCAGCCCGGGACTAGGAGTCGCCGAGCAGTACTTC. It codes for CASSPGLGVAEQYF.

The gene calls are TRBV7-9 and TRBJ1-6; D ambiguous. Trimming pared 5 bases from V and 5 bases from J, leaving 10 bases between. Per the germline V gene, CDR1 is SEHNR and CDR2 is FQNEAQ (reference sequence). This CDR3 has 14 amino acids. CDR3 protein: CASSPTSHNSPLHF. The CDR3 DNA sequence: TGTGCCAGCAGCCCCACCAGTCATAATTCACCCCTCCACTTT.

The genes are TRBV18 and TRBJ2-3; tentatively, D is TRBD2 (5 bases). V lost 3 bases and J 2 bases, leaving 9 bases between the germline ends. Germline CDR1 is KGHSH and CDR2 is LQKENI. The CDR3 is 14 residues long. CDR3 bases: TGTGCCAGCTCACCTCTGGACTCCACAGATACGCAGTATTTT. Translation gives CASSPLDSTDTQYF. Combining the CDR3 with reference TRBV18 and TRBJ2-3 gives the whole variable domain NAGVMQNPRHLVRRRGQEARLRCSPMKGHSHVYWYRQLPEEGLKFMVYLQKENIIDESGMPKERFSAEFPKEGPSILRIQQVVRGDSAAYFCASSPLDSTDTQYFGPGTRLTVL.

The rearrangement uses TRBV9 and TRBJ1-6; D not certain. Germline assignment: CDR1 SGDLS and CDR2 YYNGEE. The V end was cut by 0 bases, the J end by 7 bases, with 8 bases between. CDR3 length equals 14 residues. The CDR3 DNA follows: TGTGCCAGCAGCGTAGGCGGAGCAAATTCACCCCTCCACTTT. Its translation: CASSVGGANSPLHF.